This TCR beta chain stems from a study of memory CD4+ T cells and cytomegalovirus serostatus. The study, taken as a whole, reports: Suggested: most of the CMV-linked TCR signature lies in CD4+ memory cells. Of 150 to 200 reported CMV TCRbeta sequences, 60 to 85 were found in memory CD4+ repertoires.

Assay used: immunoSEQ multiplex PCR; TCRdb lists only in-frame clones, some missing. The sample shows around 40,000 clones, roughly 77% of them seen only once. About this clone: Antigen specificity is unknown.

The sort gate was single viable CD3+CD4+CD8-CD45RO+ cells for memory CD4+ T cells. The CDR3 is 13 residues long. Trimming took 6 bases from V and 5 from J, leaving 14 bases between them. Germline V gene lookup returns CDR1 SGHRS and CDR2 YFSETQ. V gene TRBV5-1 combines with J gene TRBJ1-1; D perhaps matches TRBD1 (6 bases). The TCR was taken from an adult in good health and CMV-seronegative. The sample was memory CD4+ T cells from blood. The CDR3 bases are TGCGCCAGCACTCTGGGGGCGGAGACTGAAGCTTTCTTT. This encodes CASTLGAETEAFF.